This passage covers 30 T cell receptor beta chains from one sample sequenced in a study of T cells in Graves' hyperthyroidism and ophthalmopathy. RNA transcripts were the template for amplifying TCR beta CDR3 regions. Researchers ran a first-round RT-PCR on the TCR CDR3 using the HTBI primer set. TCRdb reanalysed the multiplex PCR reads using MiXCR and keeps one entry per CDR3 protein. The sample records 500,000 to 600,000 distinct CDR3 sequences, 46% being singletons. The source material was peripheral blood or thyroid tissue (not recorded which). The receptors originated from an adult woman with Graves' disease, either hyperthyroidism or ophthalmopathy (not recorded which).

This clonotype was recorded only once. A read error may produce the germline difference seen at one junction end. The genes are TRBV7-4 and TRBJ2-2; possibly TRBD2 for D (6 bases). Germline V gene sequence: CDR1 SGHVT, CDR2 SQSDAQ. This CDR3 comprises 11 residues. Here the CDR3 reads CASSVGTPITF. CDR3 bases: TGTGCCAGCAGCGTTGGGACTCCAATTACTTTT. The entire variable domain, with the rest obtained from reference TRBV7-4 and TRBJ2-2, is as follows: GAGVSQSPRYKVAKRGRDVALRCDSISGHVTLYWYRQTLGQGSEVLTYSQSDAQRDKSGRPSGRFSAERPERSVSTLKIQRTEQGDSAVYLCASSVGTPITFGEGSRLTVL.

This clonotype was detected many times. This chain connects TRBV25-1 to TRBJ1-1; D is uncertain. Trimming took off 2 bases at V and 1 base at J, with 8 bases between the two ends. Germline values: CDR1 MGHDK, CDR2 SYGVNS. CDR3 length equals 14 residues. The CDR3 here is CASSEPGRNTEAFF. CDR3 nucleotides: TGTGCCAGCAGTGAACCGGGCCGGAACACTGAAGCTTTCTTT.

This chain uses TRBV20-1 with TRBJ2-5; weak D call: TRBD1 (7 bases). The length of the CDR3 is 14 residues. Germline CDR1 DFQATT, CDR2 SNEGSKA (reference sequence). Trimming stripped 6 bases from V and 5 bases from J, with 19 bases between. In nucleotides, the CDR3 is TGCAGTGCACCCGGGGGAGCGGACAGGGAGACCCAGTACTTC. Encoded protein: CSAPGGADRETQYF.

The rearrangement links TRBV20-1 to TRBJ1-1, with D perhaps TRBD1 (6 bases). The CDR3 runs to 13 residues. CDR1 is DFQATT, CDR2 SNEGSKA, per germline (reference sequence). Trimming removed 3 bases at V and 5 bases at J, with 13 bases between. Here the CDR3 reads CSASEGGATEAFF. CDR3 DNA sequence: TGCAGTGCTAGTGAGGGGGGTGCTACTGAAGCTTTCTTT.

This clonotype occurred many times. This chain joins TRBV29-1 and TRBJ1-1, with D uncertain. This CDR3 comprises 12 residues. Germline-derived CDR1 and CDR2 are SQVTM and ANQGSEA. Trimming removed 1 base from V and 6 bases from J, with 9 bases in between. DNA for the CDR3: TGCAGCGTTGAAGGCCATGAATCTGAAGCTTTCTTT. It is translated as CSVEGHESEAFF.

V usage is TRBV7-3 and J usage is TRBJ2-3; D perhaps matches TRBD1 (7 bases). The CDR3 covers 14 residues. V lost 2 bases and J 6 bases, leaving 12 bases between the germline ends. The germline CDR1 and CDR2 sequences are SGHTA and FQGTGA. The CDR3 region has the DNA TGTGCCAGCAGCTTACAGGGGGGTCTGGATACGCAGTATTTT. Amino acid sequence: CASSLQGGLDTQYF.

The sample holds a few counts of this clonotype. The chain uses TRBV2 and TRBJ2-3, with 7 bases aligning to TRBD1. J gave up 3 bases and V 5 bases, and 2 bases lay outside the gene matches. The CDR3 covers 13 residues. CDR1 SNHLY and CDR2 FYNNEI come from the germline V gene. The chain's CDR3 is CASSPQGTDTQYF. In DNA form, the CDR3 reads TGTGCCAGCAGTCCACAGGGGACAGATACGCAGTATTTT.

The chain is built from TRBV6-1 and TRBJ2-2; 8 bases are shared with TRBD1. J gave up 4 bases and V 6 bases, and 7 bases lay outside the gene matches. The CDR3 extends over 15 amino acids. CDR1 is MNHNS and CDR2 is SASEGT in the germline V gene. This CDR3 is CASRAVTGGTGELFF. The CDR3 nucleotides are TGTGCCAGCAGGGCCGTTACAGGGGGCACCGGGGAGCTGTTTTTT.

This clonotype has a count of ten or more. This sequence joins TRBV5-1 and TRBJ2-7; the D is unclear. CDR3 length: 12 residues. The germline V gene encodes CDR1 SGHRS and CDR2 YFSETQ. Between the trimmed V and J ends, which lost 2 bases and 5 bases, there was a span of 8 bases. Written as DNA, the CDR3 is TGCGCCAGCAGCTTTGACAACCACGAGCAGTACTTC. Its translation: CASSFDNHEQYF.

The gene calls are TRBV6-5 and TRBJ1-1; unclear D gene. Trimming removed 6 bases from V and 7 bases from J, with 12 bases in between. CDR1 MNHEY and CDR2 SVGAGI come from the germline V gene. This CDR3 contains 12 residues. CDR3 region: CASRLVGVEAFF. The CDR3 nucleotides read TGTGCCAGCAGGTTGGTCGGGGTTGAAGCTTTCTTT.

This clonotype was detected ten times or more. The junction departs from germline at one end; a sequencing error may be responsible. The chain carries TRBV7-7 and TRBJ2-5, with 8 bases identical to TRBD2. The CDR3 has 15 amino acids. Germline assignment: CDR1 SSHAT and CDR2 FNYEAQ (reference sequence). The CDR3 DNA reads TGTGCTAGCAGCTTAGCGGGGACGGACCAAGAGACCCAGTACTTC. Translation: CASSLAGTDQETQYF.

This clonotype came up a few times. A single base separates this from a much larger clone, so it may be a read error. V is TRBV20-1 and J is TRBJ2-5; a possible D gene is TRBD1 (6 bases). CDR3 length equals 14 residues. Per germline, CDR1 DFQATT and CDR2 SNEGSKA (reference sequence). This CDR3 is CSAGDRTAPKTQYF. CDR3 in DNA: TGCAGTGCTGGAGACCGGACAGCCCCAAAGACCCAGTACTTC.

Regarding this clonotype: At one end the junction does not follow the germline gene, possibly because of a read error. CDR3 nucleotide sequence: TGCAGCGTTGTCGGGGGAAACCAGGAGACCCAGTACTTC. Protein sequence: CSVVGGNQETQYF. The gene calls are TRBV29-1 and TRBJ2-5; a possible D gene is TRBD2 (6 bases). The CDR3 loop spans 13 amino acids. CDR1 SQVTM and CDR2 ANQGSEA come from the germline V gene.

The sample holds many counts of this clonotype. The chain links TRBV11-2 to TRBJ1-3; D is undetermined. The CDR3 is 13 amino acids. V dropped 6 bases and J dropped 4 bases, with 10 bases sitting between them. CDR1 is SGHAT, CDR2 FQNNGV, per germline. CDR3 coding DNA: TGTGCCAGCAGATCCCGAGTCGGAAACACCATATATTTT. This gives the protein CASRSRVGNTIYF. The full variable domain, completed using reference TRBV11-2 and TRBJ1-3, is EAGVAQSPRYKIIEKRQSVAFWCNPISGHATLYWYQQILGQGPKLLIQFQNNGVVDDSQLPKDRFSAERLKGVDSTLKIQPAKLEDSAVYLCASRSRVGNTIYFGEGSWLTVV.

This clonotype came up many times. A much bigger clone sits one base away, suggesting this may be a read error. This chain uses TRBV7-9 with TRBJ1-6; no clear D. The CDR3 is made up of 12 amino acids. From germline, CDR1 is SEHNR and CDR2 FQNEAQ (reference sequence). V was trimmed by 1 base and J by 7 bases, leaving 2 bases between them. The CDR3 region has the DNA TGTGCCAGCAGCTTAGGGAATTCACCCCTCCACTTT. Protein: CASSLGNSPLHF.

This clonotype came up a few times. V is TRBV29-1 and J is TRBJ1-2; 9 positions match TRBD1. V dropped 7 bases and J dropped 8; count of bases not matched to a gene: 8. The V gene's germline CDR1 is SQVTM and CDR2 ANQGSEA. The CDR3 totals 12 residues. Written as DNA, the CDR3 is TGCAGCGAGGGGACAGGGCTCGGCGGCTACACCTTC. It specifies CSEGTGLGGYTF.

This clonotype has more than one count but fewer than ten. The chain carries TRBV19 and TRBJ2-2, with D maybe TRBD1 (5 bases). Per germline, CDR1 LNHDA and CDR2 SQIVND (reference sequence). There are 15 residues in the CDR3. The V end lost 2 bases, the J end lost 1 base, and 8 bases lay between the germline ends. The CDR3 spells CASSISRVNTGELFF. CDR3 nucleotides: TGTGCCAGTAGTATAAGCAGGGTGAACACCGGGGAGCTGTTTTTT.

The CDR3 is CASSFHDPGLAGGPQETQYF. Here the CDR3 DNA reads TGTGCCAGCAGTTTTCACGATCCGGGACTAGCGGGAGGGCCCCAAGAGACCCAGTACTTC. This sequence joins TRBV27 and TRBJ2-5; 16 bases map to TRBD2. V shed 3 bases, J shed 1 base, and the junction held 11 bases outside the gene matches. The CDR3 has 20 residues. The germline gives CDR1 MNHEY, CDR2 SMNVEV (reference sequence).

The chain couples TRBV24-1 to TRBJ2-7; the D call may be TRBD1 or TRBD2 (5 bases each). V was trimmed by 10 bases and J by 0 bases, leaving 12 bases between them. Germline CDR1 KGHDR, CDR2 SFDVKD. The CDR3 runs to 13 residues. CDR3: CATRGSNSYEQYF. The CDR3 DNA is TGTGCCACTCGGGGCAGTAACTCCTACGAGCAGTACTTC.

In DNA form, the CDR3 reads TGCAGCGTTGGGCGCAGGGGGGAAAGCGAGCAGTACTTC. Its protein is CSVGRRGESEQYF. This chain uses TRBV29-1 with TRBJ2-7, with D perhaps matching TRBD1 (7 bases). The CDR3 covers 13 residues. CDR1 and CDR2 (germline): SQVTM, ANQGSEA. Trimming pared 4 bases from V and 6 bases from J, leaving 16 bases between.

The chain employs TRBV20-1 and TRBJ1-6; possibly TRBD1 for D (5 bases). The ends were cut back, 6 bases at V and 7 bases at J, with 22 bases in the middle. Germline V gene data show CDR1 as DFQATT and CDR2 as SNEGSKA (reference sequence). The CDR3 is 16 amino acids. The CDR3 sequence: CSAHNLGRAGNSPLHF. CDR3 coding DNA: TGCAGTGCCCATAATCTGGGCAGGGCTGGCAATTCACCCCTCCACTTT.

V is TRBV19 and J is TRBJ2-2, with no clear D. V was clipped by 5 bases and J by 6 bases, with 19 bases between them. The CDR3 is made up of 16 amino acids. CDR1 LNHDA and CDR2 SQIVND come from the germline V gene (reference sequence). The CDR3 is CASSLSTLRVSGELFF. As DNA, the CDR3 is TGTGCCAGTAGTCTCTCCACACTTCGAGTCTCCGGGGAGCTGTTTTTT.

This chain joins TRBV7-9 and TRBJ2-7; TRBD1 or TRBD2 may be the D gene (5 bases each). Between the trimmed V and J ends, which lost 8 bases and 3 bases, there was a span of 20 bases. This CDR3 spans 15 amino acids. CDR1 and CDR2 from the germline V gene are SEHNR and FQNEAQ (reference sequence). The CDR3 loop is CASSPSGGSVYEQYF. In DNA form, the CDR3 reads TGTGCCAGCTCACCTTCTGGGGGTTCAGTCTACGAGCAGTACTTC.

The table lists this clonotype with a few counts. The chain is built from TRBV2 and TRBJ2-2; possible D gene TRBD1, 6 bases. The V end lost 6 bases, the J end lost 0 bases, and 11 bases lay between the germline ends. This CDR3 region has 15 residues. CDR1 is SNHLY, CDR2 FYNNEI, per germline. CDR3 in amino acids: CASSLQGSNTGELFF. Here the CDR3 DNA reads TGTGCCAGCAGCTTACAGGGATCGAACACCGGGGAGCTGTTTTTT.

This clonotype appeared a single time. This sequence joins TRBV10-1 and TRBJ2-2, with 7 positions matching TRBD1. CDR3 length equals 17 residues. V shed 4 bases, J shed 5 bases, and the junction held 13 bases outside the gene matches. The V gene's germline CDR1 is WNHNN and CDR2 SYGVQD (reference sequence). The CDR3 here is CASSGSSGTVKTGELFF. CDR3 DNA sequence: TGCGCCAGCAGTGGGTCATCCGGGACAGTGAAAACCGGGGAGCTGTTTTTT.

The genes are TRBV6-1 and TRBJ2-5, with 7 bases matching TRBD2. The CDR3 has 12 residues. From germline, CDR1 is MNHNS and CDR2 SASEGT. V dropped 8 bases and J dropped 7; count of bases not matched to a gene: 7. In nucleotides, the CDR3 is TGTGCCAGCCTTATCGGGGGGTGGACCCAGTACTTC. This translates into CASLIGGWTQYF.

This clonotype was observed a handful of times. Germline and junction disagree at one end, which may indicate a read error. The chain recombines TRBV7-9 with TRBJ2-5; 9 bases align to TRBD1. Germline CDR1 reads SEHNR; CDR2 reads FQNEAQ (reference sequence). The CDR3 has 10 amino acids. CDR3 in amino acids: CASSTGQGDF. CDR3 sequence (DNA): TGTGCCAGCAGCACGGGACAGGGTGACTTC.

There are many counts of this clonotype. J is TRBJ2-7 and V is TRBV5-1, with D perhaps given as TRBD1 or TRBD2 (5 bases each). This CDR3 contains 17 residues. V was pared by 1 base and J by 2 bases, with 19 bases between. From germline, CDR1 is SGHRS and CDR2 YFSETQ. For the CDR3, the DNA is TGCGCCAGCAGCTTGACGGGGCCCAGGGAACTTACCTACGAGCAGTACTTC. Translation gives CASSLTGPRELTYEQYF.

This clonotype was recorded many times. V is TRBV10-2 and J is TRBJ1-2, with 7 positions matching TRBD1. Trimming took 2 bases from V and 4 from J; bases not matched to a gene: 4. The CDR3 covers 14 residues. Germline lookup yields CDR1 WSHSY and CDR2 SAAADI. The DNA of the CDR3 is TGCGCCAGCAGTGAGACAGGGGCTTCCTATGGCTACACCTTC. Protein product: CASSETGASYGYTF.

The chain uses TRBV24-1 and TRBJ1-2; 9 positions agree with TRBD1. Germline loops: CDR1 KGHDR, CDR2 SFDVKD. This CDR3 contains 12 residues. V trimming: 9 bases; J trimming: 6 bases; junction bases outside the gene matches: 4. CDR3 bases: TGTGCCACCTCCACAGGGGGCCATGGCTACACCTTC. It is translated as CATSTGGHGYTF.